Following are 26 T cell receptor beta chains from one sample sequenced in a study of tumor-infiltrating lymphocytes in primary liver carcinoma. Joint extraction of RNA and DNA used roughly 17-32 mg of bulk tissue that was unsorted. The researchers produced TCR beta cDNA from 400 to 650 ng total RNA with a constant-region primer. Libraries of TCR beta came from three nested multiplex PCR rounds with slightly modified ARM-PCR. Both of the initial two PCR rounds ran for roughly 11 cycles and employed TRBV1-TRBV30 forward primers alongside a C-beta reverse primer. TCRdb independently ran MiXCR on the multiplex PCR reads; one entry per CDR3 protein. In the table there are roughly 100,000 distinct CDR3 sequences, roughly four fifths of which are singletons. Specimen: liver tumor tissue from sampling region 3. The subset here: tumor region T3, left-lateral pole. The receptors derive from a man in his forties with primary liver carcinoma and hepatitis B virus infection.

The V and J genes are TRBV4-1 and TRBJ2-7; D is possibly TRBD1 or TRBD2 (5 bases each). CDR1 MGHRA and CDR2 YSYEKL come from the germline V gene. CDR3 length: 15 residues. Trimming cost V 2 bases and J 2 bases, with 13 bases left between them. The CDR3 DNA follows: TGCGCCAGCAGCCAAACCTCCGGGGCAACCTACGAGCAGTACTTC. Protein sequence: CASSQTSGATYEQYF.

This clonotype came up once. A junction end diverges from the germline sequence, so it may reflect a read error. The chain is built from TRBV29-1 and TRBJ2-2; weak D call: TRBD2 (6 bases). Germline V gene sequence: CDR1 SQVTM, CDR2 ANQGSEA. The CDR3 extends over 13 amino acids. In nucleotides, the CDR3 is TGTAGCGTTCTCAGGGAGGACACCGGGAAGCTGTTTTTT. It yields the protein CSVLREDTGKLFF.

Notes on this clonotype: Lacking the conserved final phenylalanine or tryptophan, this CDR3 likely reflects a read error. The V and J genes are TRBV29-1 and TRBJ2-1; no firm D call. This CDR3 is built from 14 residues. Germline CDR1 and CDR2: SQVTM and ANQGSEA. CDR3 DNA: TGCAGAGTTGCCCTCGGTGAAACCTACAATGAGCAGTTCCTC. This encodes CRVALGETYNEQFL.

V gene TRBV29-1 combines with J gene TRBJ2-7; the D is unclear. V lost 6 bases and J 2 bases, leaving 23 bases between the germline ends. The CDR3 contains 16 residues. CDR1 SQVTM and CDR2 ANQGSEA come from the germline V gene. The CDR3 DNA sequence: TGCAGCGTCATGACATCTTGGACCAGCACTCCCTACGAGCAGTACTTC. This codes for CSVMTSWTSTPYEQYF.

The table lists this clonotype with a count of one. Without the conserved terminal phenylalanine or tryptophan, this CDR3 likely stems from a read error. This chain connects TRBV4-3 to TRBJ2-1; no reliable D call. The CDR3 contains 16 residues. Germline CDR1 and CDR2: LGHNA and YSLEER. In DNA, the CDR3 is TGCGTCAGCAGCCAAAATCCCTACTCAGAATACAATGAGCAGTTCTTA. Its protein product is CVSSQNPYSEYNEQFL.

This clonotype appeared a single time. A much larger clone is a single base away; this may be a read error. This sequence joins TRBV10-3 and TRBJ1-1, with a weak D call TRBD1 (6 bases). The CDR3 sequence is 14 residues long. Germline CDR1 reads ENHRY; CDR2 reads SYGVKD. This CDR3 reads CAIQGGGMNTVAFF. Written as DNA, the CDR3 is TGTGCCATCCAAGGGGGAGGAATGAACACTGTAGCTTTCTTT.

The chain recombines TRBV4-2 with TRBJ2-1; 11 bases fit TRBD2. Germline V CDR1 and CDR2: LGHNA, YNFKEQ. The V and J ends lost 3 bases and 12 bases, in that order; junction bases with no gene match: 13. This CDR3 is built from 16 residues. The CDR3 reads CASSQEGLADQEGQFF. Here the CDR3 DNA reads TGTGCCAGCAGCCAGGAGGGACTAGCGGACCAAGAGGGGCAGTTCTTC.

To note about this clonotype: One end of the junction fails to match germline, which may point to a read error. The CDR3 sequence: CASRWDSYEQSF. The CDR3 nucleotides are TGTGCCAGCAGATGGGACTCCTACGAGCAGTCCTTC. The chain carries TRBV25-1 and TRBJ2-7, with D perhaps TRBD2 (6 bases). The CDR3 has 12 amino acids. The germline V gene has CDR1 MGHDK and CDR2 SYGVNS.

Comments on this clonotype: No conserved phenylalanine or tryptophan ends this CDR3, so it is likely a read error. The V and J genes are TRBV29-1 and TRBJ1-5; perhaps D is TRBD1 or TRBD2 (6 bases each). The end of the DNA is better explained by TRBJ2-3, so the J call may be wrong. The germline gives CDR1 SQVTM, CDR2 ANQGSEA. The CDR3 is 13 amino acids. This chain's CDR3 is CSAGGGANLPQYY. In DNA, the CDR3 is TGCAGCGCAGGAGGGGGAGCGAATCTGCCCCAGTATTAT.

About this clonotype itself: This may arise from a read error, as a much more abundant clone is one base away. The rearrangement uses TRBV5-1 and TRBJ2-5; 9 nucleotides align to TRBD2. This CDR3 region has 14 residues. V gave up 5 bases and J gave up 1 base; unmatched junction bases: 3. Looked up from germline, CDR1 is SGHRS and CDR2 is YFSETQ. The CDR3 DNA sequence: TGCGCCAGCAGACTAGCGGGTGTCCAAGAGACCCAGTACTTC. Protein: CASRLAGVQETQYF.

For this clonotype: One end of the junction is discordant with germline, which a read error may explain. V is TRBV5-4 and J is TRBJ2-4, with TRBD1 as a possible D gene (6 bases). CDR3 length: 13 residues. CDR1 and CDR2 from the germline V gene are SGHNT and YYREEE (reference sequence). CDR3 sequence: CASSSGQRDIHYF. The CDR3 DNA sequence: TGTGCCAGCAGTTCCGGACAGAGGGACATTCACTACTTC.

About this clonotype itself: Possible read error: a much larger clone is one base away. The chain uses TRBV2 and TRBJ2-3; D not resolved. In germline, CDR1 is SNHLY, CDR2 FYNNEI. The CDR3 totals 13 residues. Trimming pared 4 bases from V and 4 bases from J, leaving 9 bases between. In DNA, the CDR3 is TGTGCCAGCAGTGTATTAGAGGCAGATACGCAGTATTTT. Translating it yields CASSVLEADTQYF.

To note about this clonotype: Since no conserved phenylalanine or tryptophan closes the CDR3, a read error is the likely cause. The V and J genes are TRBV12-3 or TRBV12-4 and TRBJ2-1; D may be TRBD1 (6 bases). V lost 6 bases and J 2 bases, leaving 14 bases between the germline ends. The CDR3 consists of 15 residues. CDR3 in DNA: TGTGCCAGCAGGGGGGCAGGGTGGACCTACAATGAGCAGTTCTTA. As protein: CASRGAGWTYNEQFL.

Of note for this clonotype: Mismatch with germline at one junction end may stem from a read error. This sequence joins TRBV6-1 and TRBJ1-5; weak D call: TRBD1 (6 bases). Germline lookup yields CDR1 MNHNS and CDR2 SASEGT. The CDR3 contains 16 residues. The CDR3 region is CASSPVDRNSNHPRHF. CDR3 DNA: TGTGCCAGCAGCCCCGTGGACAGAAATAGCAATCATCCCCGGCATTTT.

Turning to this clonotype: The junction and the germline gene differ at one end; a read error may be behind it. The chain is built from TRBV4-1 and TRBJ1-1, with no clear D. The CDR3 extends over 14 amino acids. From germline, CDR1 is MGHRA and CDR2 YSYEKL. Written as DNA, the CDR3 is TGCGCCAGCAGCCAAGACCCGCGAGCGGGTGAAGTTTTCTTT. Protein: CASSQDPRAGEVFF.

Comments on this clonotype: This may be a read error, as it is one base from a much larger clone. The CDR3 reads CATNRDPGAQETQYF. The CDR3 DNA reads as TGTGCCACCAACAGAGATCCCGGAGCGCAAGAGACCCAGTACTTC. The chain is built from TRBV15 and TRBJ2-5; D ambiguous. Germline lookup yields CDR1 LNHNV and CDR2 YYDKDF (reference sequence). This CDR3 is 15 amino acids long.

A few counts support this clonotype. This chain connects TRBV6-6 to TRBJ1-1, with unresolved D. Germline V gene sequence: CDR1 MNHNY, CDR2 SVGAGI (reference sequence). This CDR3 spans 16 amino acids. V was shortened by 2 bases and J by 0 bases, with 13 bases between the two germline ends. DNA of the CDR3: TGTGCCAGCAGTTACAGGTTCGTCAACATGAACACTGAAGCTTTCTTT. Translation gives CASSYRFVNMNTEAFF.

Turning to this clonotype: Because it lacks the conserved phenylalanine or tryptophan at the end, this CDR3 is likely a read error. V and J are TRBV4-1 and TRBJ1-1, with D possibly matching TRBD1 (5 bases). Germline CDR1 MGHRA, CDR2 YSYEKL. V was shortened by 0 bases and J by 1 base, with 12 bases between the two germline ends. This CDR3 contains 16 residues. CDR3 DNA sequence: TGCGCCAGCAGCCAAGATTCGGGGCCACAGAACACTGAAGCTTTCTAT. Translating it yields CASSQDSGPQNTEAFY.

In regard to this clonotype: It is unclear where the CDR3 begins or ends on the DNA, so no DNA is shown, and the CDR3 is as TCRdb lists it. The chain is built from TRBV6-5 and TRBJ2-7. Germline V CDR1 and CDR2: MNHEY, SVGAGI. The CDR3 region is 11 residues in length, termini included. The CDR3 loop is CDSTSGREQYF.

There are many counts of this clonotype. The chain uses TRBV30 and TRBJ2-6; unclear D gene. Germline CDR1 and CDR2: GTSNPN and SVGIG (reference sequence). V lost 6 bases to trimming and J lost 0 bases, with 12 bases between them. The CDR3 loop spans 15 amino acids. The chain's CDR3 is CACPDGSSGANVLTF. For the CDR3, the DNA is TGTGCCTGCCCGGACGGTAGCTCTGGGGCCAACGTCCTGACTTTC.

This clonotype was counted between two and nine times. This may be a read error: a much more frequent sequence differs by one nucleotide. The chain uses TRBV7-9 and TRBJ2-1; weak D call: TRBD1 (6 bases). Germline loops: CDR1 SEHNR, CDR2 FQNEAQ (reference sequence). This CDR3 has 16 amino acids. CDR3 bases: TGTGCCATCAACGAGAAAGGGGGAGAGTCCTACGATGAGCAGTTCTTC. Encoded protein: CAINEKGGESYDEQFF.

This clonotype was detected only once. A clone one base away is much larger, so this may be a read error. The CDR3 protein is CTSSGRTGGGGANVLTF. The CDR3 nucleotides are TGTACCAGCAGCGGTAGAACAGGGGGCGGAGGGGCCAACGTCCTGACTTTC. The gene calls are TRBV7-9 and TRBJ2-6, with 9 nucleotides matching TRBD1. The CDR3 is 17 residues long. Germline lookup yields CDR1 SEHNR and CDR2 FQNEAQ (reference sequence).

This clonotype is large (0.1 to 1%) in the sample. The rearrangement uses TRBV7-8 and TRBJ2-7, with 7 bases identical to TRBD2. The CDR3 has 13 amino acids. V shed 3 bases, J shed 2 bases, and the junction held 1 base outside the gene matches. CDR1 is SGHVS, CDR2 FQNEAQ, per germline. The CDR3 coding sequence is TGTGCCAGCAGCTTTACTAGCGCCTACGAGCAGTACTTC. Translating gives CASSFTSAYEQYF.

To note about this clonotype: An end of the junction does not agree with germline; a read error may underlie this. V gene TRBV29-1 combines with J gene TRBJ1-4, with 8 positions matching TRBD1. Germline assignment: CDR1 SQVTM and CDR2 ANQGSEA. The CDR3 is made up of 13 amino acids. CDR3 nucleotide sequence: TGCCGCGTCACCGGGACAGGTAATGAAAAACTGTTTTTT. Amino acids: CRVTGTGNEKLFF.

This sequence joins TRBV11-3 and TRBJ2-2; D is uncertain. The CDR3 contains 14 residues. Germline CDR1 is SGHNT and CDR2 is YENEEA. Trimming cost V 5 bases and J 4 bases, with 11 bases left between them. This CDR3 reads CASSIGESTGELFF. The CDR3 DNA reads TGTGCCAGCAGCATTGGAGAGTCCACCGGGGAGCTGTTTTTT.

The chain combines TRBV9 with TRBJ2-2; possible D gene TRBD1, 6 bases. Germline assignment: CDR1 SGDLS and CDR2 YYNGEE. The CDR3 spans 16 residues. V lost 4 bases and J lost 0, with 13 bases in between. This CDR3 is CASSRRDTANTGELFF. CDR3 sequence (DNA): TGTGCCAGCAGCCGCCGGGACACCGCGAACACCGGGGAGCTGTTTTTT.